The present TCR beta chain was sequenced within a study of blood T cell repertoires in COVID-19. The repertoire was sequenced with immunoSEQ multiplex PCR; TCRdb's copy has only in-frame clones and lacks some. The table records about 190,000 clones, 84% of them present only once. The CDR3 is 16 amino acids. Germline-derived CDR1 and CDR2 are MNHEY and SVGAGI. Between the trimmed V and J ends, which lost 4 bases and 5 bases, there was a span of 20 bases. The chain combines TRBV6-5 with TRBJ1-1; D is perhaps TRBD1 (5 bases). This sequence originates from a woman aged 25 to 45 who had recovered from COVID-19. Input material: PBMCs or T cells enriched from blood (not recorded which). The chain's CDR3 is CASSFLRGGVRTEAFF. CDR3 DNA sequence: TGTGCCAGCAGTTTCCTGCGGGGGGGTGTTAGGACTGAAGCTTTCTTT.